The clone carrying this T cell receptor (beta chain) has only a few counts. Its antigen is not known. This sample stems from a study of CD8+ T cells in alopecia areata. RNA was isolated and reverse transcribed to cDNA, the sequencing template. TCRdb's copy holds only in-frame clones and misses some; the assay was immunoSEQ multiplex PCR. This sample carries around 200,000 clones, about 63% of them seen once, and the ten largest clones take 1.7%. Findings of the study overall: Affected lesional scalp, above all in alopecia totalis/universalis, was more clonal than normal scalp.

This clonotype originated in a human donor with alopecia areata. This specimen consisted of CD4+ T cells sorted from blood, obtained at week 0.

The CDR3 loop reads CASSLSGGQETQYF. DNA for the CDR3: TGTGCCAGCAGCCTTAGCGGGGGGCAAGAGACCCAGTACTTC. The genes are TRBV7-6 and TRBJ2-5; 10 nucleotides agree with TRBD2. From germline, CDR1 is SGHVS and CDR2 FNYEAQ. The J segment lost 2 bases and the V segment lost 5 bases, leaving 2 bases of the junction unmatched. CDR3 length: 14 residues.